This TCR beta chain appears in the sequencing data of a study of OX40 agonist ivuxolimab in advanced cancers. Study summary: Patients were infused with ivuxolimab every 2 weeks at 0.01 to 10 mg/kg. A diagnosis of hepatocellular carcinoma, melanoma, renal cell or head and neck cancer was present in dose-escalation patients. Study-level findings and limits: Still undetermined is the antigen specificity of the expanded peripheral T cells.

Clones were read by immunoSEQ multiplex PCR, and TCRdb kept only the in-frame ones, dropping some. The sample yields about 40,000 clones, 85% to 90% seen once. With regard to this clone: Its specificity is unknown. One junction end does not reproduce the germline sequence, and a read error may be involved.

Germline CDR1 LGHNT, CDR2 FRNRAP. There are 13 residues in the CDR3. The rearrangement uses TRBV12-5 and TRBJ1-1; TRBD1 agrees at 7 bases. The TCR was taken from an adult with an advanced solid tumor such as melanoma, head and neck, liver or kidney cancer. The input for sequencing was CD4+ or CD8+ T cells sorted from blood, taken in a trial of the OX40 agonist ivuxolimab. CDR3 protein: CASVLTGPGEAFF. CDR3 coding DNA: TGTGCTAGTGTTTTGACAGGGCCCGGTGAAGCTTTCTTT.